The 25 T cell receptor beta chains presented below share a single source sample, sequenced in a study of T-cell reconstitution after alpha-beta-depleted transplantation in children. Unique molecular identifiers were incorporated when the TCRbeta library was constructed. TCRdb called the PCR reads again in MiXCR, with one record for every CDR3 protein. The sample holds around 600,000 distinct CDR3 sequences; roughly 17% are singletons and the top ten take over 0.95%. Sequencing was performed on PBMCs from the stem cell graft donor, taken from the stem cell graft. These receptors came from a human donor who donated a stem cell graft to a child with acute myeloid leukemia.

The rearrangement uses TRBV30 and TRBJ2-7; TRBD1 matches 10 bases. The CDR3 is made up of 11 amino acids. V shed 5 bases and J 6 bases; nucleotides not matched to a gene: 1. Germline-derived CDR1 and CDR2 are GTSNPN and SVGIG (reference sequence). CDR3 DNA: TGTGCCTGGGGACAGGGGGTCGAGCAGTACTTC. It yields the protein CAWGQGVEQYF.

In this sample, this clonotype turned up a few times. The chain carries TRBV21-1 and TRBJ2-2; TRBD1, the D gene given by the table, was not confirmed from the DNA. TRBV21-1 is a listed pseudogene. The CDR3 has 14 residues. The CDR3 is CASSSRQGRRELFF. CDR3 DNA sequence: TGTGCCAGCAGCTCCCGACAGGGTAGGAGGGAGCTGTTTTTT.

The gene calls are TRBV7-9 and TRBJ2-3; no clear D. The V gene lost 0 bases and the J gene lost 6 bases, with 7 bases spanning the gap. Germline CDR1 SEHNR, CDR2 FQNEAQ (reference sequence). The CDR3 has 13 residues. CDR3 coding DNA: TGTGCCAGCAGCTTAGCCGGGTCGGATACGCAGTATTTT. Its translation is CASSLAGSDTQYF.

There are a few counts of this clonotype. This chain connects TRBV20-1 to TRBJ1-4; D gene ambiguous. The V and J ends lost 1 base and 8 bases respectively, with 14 bases between them. This CDR3 contains 14 residues. Per the germline V gene, CDR1 is DFQATT and CDR2 is SNEGSKA (reference sequence). This CDR3 reads CSARGAVGGEKLFF. CDR3 nucleotides: TGCAGTGCTAGAGGGGCAGTTGGTGGCGAAAAACTGTTTTTT.

The gene calls are TRBV25-1 and TRBJ2-7; 7 nucleotides agree with TRBD2. The J segment lost 8 bases and the V segment lost 7 bases, leaving 23 bases of the junction unmatched. The CDR3 covers 17 residues. Germline-derived CDR1 and CDR2 are MGHDK and SYGVNS. Written as DNA, the CDR3 is TGTGCCAGCACCTTTCCCACGGGGGGAGGCACCCTACGGCAGCAGTACGTC. Its protein is CASTFPTGGGTLRQQYV.

This clonotype was observed a handful of times. The chain recombines TRBV7-2 with TRBJ2-7; no firm D call. Trimming took off 5 bases at V and 6 bases at J, with 11 bases between the two ends. The CDR3 extends over 12 amino acids. Germline V CDR1 and CDR2: SGHTA, FQGNSA. The CDR3 DNA reads TGTGCCAGCAGCCCCCCGACGCCCGAGCAGTACTTC. Its protein product is CASSPPTPEQYF.

This chain connects TRBV7-2 to TRBJ1-6; D may be TRBD1 (6 bases). The V gene lost 5 bases and the J gene lost 8 bases, with 19 bases spanning the gap. Germline V gives CDR1 SGHTA, CDR2 FQGNSA. The CDR3 length is 16 residues. The CDR3 DNA follows: TGTGCCAGCAGCCAGACCTACAGGGTTGAGGATTCACCCCTCCACTTT. This gives the protein CASSQTYRVEDSPLHF.

This clonotype was counted many times. The V and J genes are TRBV12-3 or TRBV12-4 and TRBJ2-2; 13 bases align to TRBD2. This CDR3 has 15 residues. The V and J ends lost 6 bases and 5 bases, in that order; junction bases with no gene match: 3. The CDR3 loop is CASSEGLAGTGELFF. The CDR3 DNA is TGTGCCAGCAGCGAGGGACTAGCGGGGACCGGGGAGCTGTTTTTT.

The gene calls are TRBV7-9 and TRBJ1-2; no definite D call. The length of the CDR3 is 15 residues. CDR1 and CDR2 (germline): SEHNR, FQNEAQ (reference sequence). The ends were cut back, 4 bases at V and 3 bases at J, with 15 bases in the middle. CDR3 region: CASSSYVGPDYGYTF. CDR3 sequence (DNA): TGTGCCAGCAGCTCATACGTTGGACCGGACTATGGCTACACCTTC.

The sample holds many counts of this clonotype. This chain links TRBV20-1 with TRBJ2-1; 7 bases fit TRBD1. The CDR3 covers 14 residues. Germline CDR1 reads DFQATT; CDR2 reads SNEGSKA (reference sequence). V lost 2 bases, J lost 3 bases, and 4 bases stayed unmatched. The CDR3 sequence: CSARLRQGYNEQFF. CDR3 nucleotide sequence: TGCAGTGCTAGACTCCGACAGGGCTACAATGAGCAGTTCTTC.

The table lists this clonotype with a few counts. The chain joins TRBV28 to TRBJ2-1; D unresolved. The V and J ends lost 1 base and 5 bases respectively, with 15 bases between them. The CDR3 covers 16 residues. Germline CDR1 is MDHEN and CDR2 is SYDVKM. CDR3 protein: CASSLFGAQANNEQFF. CDR3 coding DNA: TGTGCCAGCAGTTTATTTGGCGCCCAAGCGAACAATGAGCAGTTCTTC.

CDR3 protein: CASSYSRGFTGELFF. CDR3 DNA: TGTGCCAGCAGTTACTCGAGGGGATTCACCGGGGAGCTGTTTTTT. The chain joins TRBV6-5 to TRBJ2-2; D might be TRBD1 or TRBD2, each matching 5 bases. Trimming shortened V by 0 bases and J by 4 bases, and 9 bases separated the two germline ends. The CDR3 consists of 15 residues. CDR1 and CDR2 from the germline V gene are MNHEY and SVGAGI.

V usage is TRBV12-3 or TRBV12-4 and J usage is TRBJ2-1; 14 bases are a match to TRBD2. The CDR3 consists of 23 residues. V dropped 1 base and J dropped 0; count of bases not matched to a gene: 17. The CDR3 DNA reads as TGTGCCAGCAGTTTAGGACTAGCGGGGGGGTTGGGCGTTCCTTCGAGCTCCTACAATGAGCAGTTCTTC. Encoded protein: CASSLGLAGGLGVPSSSYNEQFF.

This clonotype was recorded many times. The chain combines TRBV12-3 or TRBV12-4 with TRBJ2-3; D may be TRBD2 (6 bases). The CDR3 has 15 amino acids. V was trimmed by 6 bases and J by 3 bases, leaving 16 bases between them. The CDR3 nucleotides read TGTGCCAGCAGGGCGTCGGGGGTTGGAACAGATACGCAGTATTTT. Protein: CASRASGVGTDTQYF.

There are a few counts of this clonotype. This chain uses TRBV6-1 with TRBJ2-7, with 10 bases that match TRBD2. There are 15 residues in the CDR3. Germline V gives CDR1 MNHNS, CDR2 SASEGT. J lost 0 bases, V lost 6 bases, and 5 bases had no gene match. CDR3: CASSERGGVSYEQYV. The DNA for the CDR3 is TGTGCCAGCAGCGAGCGGGGGGGAGTCTCCTACGAGCAGTACGTC.

This chain joins TRBV20-1 and TRBJ1-1; D not certain. Germline values: CDR1 DFQATT, CDR2 SNEGSKA (reference sequence). The CDR3 loop spans 10 amino acids. The V and J ends lost 3 bases and 10 bases respectively, with 9 bases between them. The CDR3 nucleotides read TGCAGTGCTAGGGCCGGGGTAGCTTTCTTT. Its protein is CSARAGVAFF.

This clonotype occurred many times. This chain uses TRBV4-3 with TRBJ2-7; 7 nucleotides align to TRBD1. The CDR3 length is 16 residues. With V trimmed by 4 bases and J by 6 bases, 15 bases remained unmatched. Germline loops: CDR1 LGHNA, CDR2 YSLEER. CDR3 sequence: CASSLYSQGSQGEQYF. CDR3 sequence (DNA): TGCGCCAGCAGCCTATACTCACAGGGGAGCCAGGGCGAGCAGTACTTC.

This clonotype was seen only once. The V gene is TRBV4-2, the J gene TRBJ2-2, with 9 bases matching TRBD1. The J segment lost 7 bases and the V segment lost 5 bases, leaving 11 bases of the junction unmatched. The germline V gene has CDR1 LGHNA and CDR2 YNFKEQ. CDR3 size: 16 residues. The CDR3 DNA reads TGTGCCAGCAGCGGAAGGAAACAGGGGGCAGGCGGGGAGCTGTTTTTT. Encoded protein: CASSGRKQGAGGELFF.

The rearrangement joins TRBV6-6 to TRBJ2-7, with D perhaps matching TRBD2 (6 bases). Trimming took off 6 bases at V and 4 bases at J, with 13 bases between the two ends. The CDR3 has 13 residues. From germline, CDR1 is MNHNY and CDR2 SVGAGI (reference sequence). As DNA, the CDR3 is TGTGCCAGCAGCTGGGCGGCGGGATACGAGCAGTACGTC. It yields the protein CASSWAAGYEQYV.

The chain has TRBV5-6 and TRBJ2-7; either TRBD1 or TRBD2 may supply D (6 bases each). Trimming shortened V by 5 bases and J by 0 bases, and 15 bases separated the two germline ends. The V gene's germline CDR1 is SGHDT and CDR2 YYEEEE. This CDR3 is built from 15 residues. The CDR3 here is CASSPGAGSSYEQYV. In nucleotides, the CDR3 is TGTGCCAGCAGTCCGGGGGCAGGGAGCTCCTACGAGCAGTACGTC.

This clonotype was detected only a few times. The chain is built from TRBV11-2 and TRBJ2-1, with D possibly matching TRBD2 (5 bases). In germline, CDR1 is SGHAT, CDR2 FQNNGV. CDR3 length equals 12 residues. The V and J ends lost 5 bases and 8 bases respectively, with 10 bases between them. The CDR3: CASSPMRDEQFF. In nucleotides, the CDR3 is TGTGCCAGCAGCCCCATGAGGGATGAGCAGTTCTTC.

DNA for the CDR3: TGCGCCAGCTCTTCCGGGACTCCACAAGAGACCCAGTACTTC. Translating gives CASSSGTPQETQYF. V usage is TRBV5-1 and J usage is TRBJ2-5; perhaps TRBD2 as D (6 bases). Trimming left V 7 bases short and J 2 bases short, with 15 bases between. This CDR3 spans 14 amino acids. Germline CDR1 and CDR2: SGHRS and YFSETQ.

The CDR3 is CASSFSGGAQDTQYF. The CDR3 DNA reads as TGTGCCAGCAGTTTTAGCGGGGGGGCTCAAGATACGCAGTATTTT. The chain employs TRBV12-3 or TRBV12-4 and TRBJ2-3; TRBD2 aligns across 11 bases. V shed 3 bases and J 5 bases; nucleotides not matched to a gene: 4. This CDR3 region has 15 residues.

This clonotype was observed a few times. V gene TRBV7-9 combines with J gene TRBJ1-1; D not resolved. This CDR3 is 13 amino acids long. V dropped 2 bases and J dropped 2 bases, with 6 bases sitting between them. Germline V gene lookup returns CDR1 SEHNR and CDR2 FQNEAQ (reference sequence). CDR3 amino acids: CASSLYINTEAFF. As DNA, the CDR3 is TGTGCCAGCAGCTTATACATTAACACTGAAGCTTTCTTT.

This clonotype was seen more than once but under ten times. This sequence joins TRBV5-1 and TRBJ2-1, with a tentative D call TRBD1 (5 bases). The germline V and J ends were trimmed by 2 bases and 1 base, with 13 bases remaining between them. The CDR3 is 16 amino acids. CDR1 and CDR2 from the germline V gene are SGHRS and YFSETQ. CDR3 region: CASSFGQGLSYNEQFF. In nucleotides, the CDR3 is TGCGCCAGCAGCTTCGGCCAGGGATTGTCCTACAATGAGCAGTTCTTC.